A single sample gave rise to the 18 T cell receptor beta chains below, sequenced in a study of T cells after yellow fever vaccination. TCRdb used MiXCR to reprocess the 5' RACE reads, holding one entry per CDR3 protein. The sample has around 600,000 distinct CDR3 sequences, 12% seen once. The sequenced sample was PBMCs, obtained on the day of the yellow fever booster vaccination. The receptors stem from a man aged 25-45 years who received the YFV17D yellow fever vaccine.

Only a few counts were recorded for this clonotype. The chain combines TRBV24-1 with TRBJ2-3, with 11 bases matching TRBD2. The CDR3 length is 17 residues. CDR1 KGHDR and CDR2 SFDVKD come from the germline V gene. Unmatched junction bases numbered 8, after V lost 5 bases and J lost 2 bases. The CDR3, as DNA: TGTGCCACCAGTGGAATGACTAGCGGGACGACCACAGATACGCAGTATTTT. Its protein product is CATSGMTSGTTTDTQYF.

This clonotype was counted at least ten times. The rearrangement joins TRBV25-1 to TRBJ2-3, with no clear D. In germline, CDR1 is MGHDK, CDR2 SYGVNS. The CDR3 loop spans 16 amino acids. V shed 7 bases and J shed 0 bases, with 17 bases lying between them. This CDR3 is CASTPGESKSTDTQYF. In DNA form, the CDR3 reads TGTGCCAGCACCCCTGGTGAGAGCAAGAGCACAGATACGCAGTATTTT.

This clonotype came up a few times. The chain has TRBV6-1 and TRBJ2-5; no definite D call. This CDR3 is 14 amino acids long. Trimming removed 7 bases at V and 3 bases at J, with 15 bases between. Germline V lookup: CDR1 MNHNS, CDR2 SASEGT. The CDR3 DNA follows: TGTGCCAGCACCCCCCTCCAGTCGAAAGAGACCCAGTACTTC. Translation: CASTPLQSKETQYF.

This clonotype was found a few times. The gene calls are TRBV6-1 and TRBJ1-5; TRBD1 matches 9 bases. The germline V gene encodes CDR1 MNHNS and CDR2 SASEGT. The V gene end was trimmed by 6 bases and the J gene end by 0 bases; junction bases not matched to a gene: 3. The CDR3 extends over 15 amino acids. Here the CDR3 reads CASRGTGNSNQPQHF. CDR3 in DNA: TGTGCCAGCAGGGGGACAGGGAATAGCAATCAGCCCCAGCATTTT.

This chain connects TRBV15 to TRBJ2-2; D call uncertain. V dropped 2 bases and J dropped 6 bases, with 7 bases sitting between them. From germline, CDR1 is LNHNV and CDR2 YYDKDF (reference sequence). This CDR3 spans 13 amino acids. This CDR3 reads CATSRQSAGELFF. The CDR3 DNA follows: TGTGCCACCAGCAGACAGAGTGCCGGGGAGCTGTTTTTT.

This clonotype showed up just a few times. This sequence joins TRBV23-1 and TRBJ2-2; a possible D gene is TRBD2 (6 bases). TRBV23-1 is noted as an ORF with a role that remains uncertain. Trimming removed 1 base at V and 4 bases at J, with 22 bases between. The CDR3 length is 19 residues. The DNA of the CDR3 is TGCGCCAGCAGTCAATGGGACTTAGTACGGGTGGTGGTCACCGGGGAGCTGTTTTTT. It is translated as CASSQWDLVRVVVTGELFF.

This rearrangement joins TRBV5-1 to TRBJ2-7; 9 nucleotides line up with TRBD1. V shed 0 bases, J shed 5 bases, and the junction held 9 bases outside the gene matches. The CDR3 runs to 16 residues. Germline V gene lookup returns CDR1 SGHRS and CDR2 YFSETQ. CDR3 DNA: TGCGCCAGCAGCTTGGTTGGGACAGGGTACGTCCACGAGCAGTACTTC. Translation: CASSLVGTGYVHEQYF.

This rearrangement joins TRBV15 to TRBJ2-3; D is ambiguous. The CDR3 sequence is 13 residues long. Trimming left V 2 bases short and J 2 bases short, with 5 bases between. Germline lookup yields CDR1 LNHNV and CDR2 YYDKDF (reference sequence). The CDR3 DNA reads as TGTGCCACCAGCAGATCGTACACAGATACGCAGTATTTT. It encodes CATSRSYTDTQYF.

This clonotype was seen a few times. This sequence joins TRBV6-6 and TRBJ2-1, with no clear D. The germline gives CDR1 MNHNY, CDR2 SVGAGI (reference sequence). CDR3 size: 13 residues. V gave up 0 bases and J gave up 6 bases, with 6 bases separating them. CDR3 nucleotides: TGTGCCAGCAGTTACTCAGAGGTCAATGAGCAGTTCTTC. Translated, it gives CASSYSEVNEQFF.

This chain uses TRBV11-2 with TRBJ2-5; 7 positions match TRBD2. CDR1 and CDR2 from the germline V gene are SGHAT and FQNNGV. This CDR3 spans 16 amino acids. Trimming at V came to 1 base and at J to 0 bases, leaving 5 bases not matched to a gene. The CDR3 here is CASSLVGGGYQETQYF. The CDR3 nucleotides are TGTGCCAGCAGCTTAGTGGGCGGGGGTTACCAAGAGACCCAGTACTTC.

This clonotype was recorded at least ten times. V usage is TRBV5-1 and J usage is TRBJ1-1; 7 bases line up with TRBD1. The germline CDR1 and CDR2 sequences are SGHRS and YFSETQ. V lost 6 bases and J lost 1; bases outside the gene matches: 6. The CDR3 is made up of 14 amino acids. CDR3 protein: CASTRTGGNTEAFF. The DNA for the CDR3 is TGCGCCAGCACACGGACAGGAGGGAACACTGAAGCTTTCTTT.

The rearrangement uses TRBV5-6 and TRBJ2-7; TRBD2 is a possible D gene (7 bases). The germline V and J ends were trimmed by 3 bases and 6 bases, with 13 bases remaining between them. The CDR3 runs to 13 residues. The germline CDR1 and CDR2 sequences are SGHDT and YYEEEE. In nucleotides, the CDR3 is TGTGCCAGCAGCTACGGTGGGGGGGCCGAGCAGTACTTC. Translating it yields CASSYGGGAEQYF.

The sample holds a few counts of this clonotype. This chain connects TRBV12-3 or TRBV12-4 to TRBJ2-1, with a tentative D call TRBD1 (5 bases). CDR3 length: 14 amino acids. V was clipped by 8 bases and J by 2 bases, with 13 bases between them. For the CDR3, the DNA is TGTGCCAGCGCAGGGTACCTAACCTACAATGAGCAGTTCTTC. This codes for CASAGYLTYNEQFF.

This clonotype was recorded a few times. The chain is built from TRBV3-1 and TRBJ2-3, with no clear D. This CDR3 contains 16 residues. CDR1 LGHDT and CDR2 YNNKEL come from the germline V gene (reference sequence). V was pared by 4 bases and J by 5 bases, with 19 bases between. The CDR3 region has the DNA TGTGCCAGCAGCCCTACGGGCCGGCCCGCCAAAGATACGCAGTATTTT. Amino acids: CASSPTGRPAKDTQYF.

This clonotype was observed a handful of times. The chain joins TRBV29-1 to TRBJ2-5; 7 bases agree with TRBD2. The CDR3 totals 15 residues. CDR1 is SQVTM, CDR2 ANQGSEA, per germline. V was pared by 3 bases and J by 1 base, with 8 bases of the junction left unmatched. In DNA form, the CDR3 reads TGCAGCGTTGAGGGGCGGGGAGGGGTCCAAGAGACCCAGTACTTC. It codes for CSVEGRGGVQETQYF.

This clonotype was observed a handful of times. At one end, the junction sequence differs from germline, possibly due to a read error. This chain connects TRBV7-9 to TRBJ1-2, with a possible D match to TRBD1 (5 bases). The V gene's germline CDR1 is SEHNR and CDR2 FQNEAQ (reference sequence). The CDR3 spans 12 residues. The CDR3 protein is CASSLGTGVFAF. The CDR3 DNA reads TGTGCCAGCAGCCTTGGGACCGGGGTGTTTGCCTTC.

This clonotype was counted at least ten times. The J gene is TRBJ1-4, the V gene TRBV12-3 or TRBV12-4; D might be TRBD1 (6 bases). The CDR3 is 14 residues long. Trimming shortened V by 7 bases and J by 8 bases, and 17 bases separated the two germline ends. CDR3 loop: CASTSQGLKEKLFF. The CDR3 DNA follows: TGTGCCAGCACCTCACAGGGTCTAAAAGAAAAACTGTTTTTT.

This chain links TRBV5-1 with TRBJ2-3, with D uncertain. V lost 0 bases and J 0 bases, leaving 11 bases between the germline ends. Germline values: CDR1 SGHRS, CDR2 YFSETQ. CDR3 length: 16 residues. CDR3 region: CASSLVHITSTDTQYF. In DNA, the CDR3 is TGCGCCAGCAGCTTGGTGCACATTACTAGCACAGATACGCAGTATTTT.